These 26 T cell receptor beta chains share one sample of origin, sequenced in a study of T cell repertoires in cytomegalovirus infection. TCRdb recomputed calls from the reads with MiXCR, one row per CDR3 protein. Here the sample spans 450,000 to 550,000 distinct CDR3 sequences, about 17% being singletons. Sequenced input: CD8+ T cells from PBMCs. The receptors originated from a human donor in good health (CMV status not recorded). Some clones in this sample may be carry-over from other donors' samples.

The chain employs TRBV19 and TRBJ2-2, with a weak D call TRBD2 (6 bases). Deletions cut 2 bases from V and 0 bases from J, with 7 bases between. The CDR3 sequence is 15 residues long. Germline V lookup: CDR1 LNHDA, CDR2 SQIVND (reference sequence). This CDR3 is CASSILATNTGELFF. The CDR3 DNA follows: TGTGCCAGTAGTATACTAGCGACGAACACCGGGGAGCTGTTTTTT. The variable domain in full, completed from reference TRBV19 and TRBJ2-2, reads DGGITQSPKYLFRKEGQNVTLSCEQNLNHDAMYWYRQDPGQGLRLIYYSQIVNDFQKGDIAEGYSVSREKKESFPLTVTSAQKNPTAFYLCASSILATNTGELFFGEGSRLTVL.

This clonotype was observed a few times. The chain employs TRBV5-1 and TRBJ2-1; 11 bases line up with TRBD1. Trimming at V came to 0 bases and at J to 3 bases, leaving 2 bases not matched to a gene. Germline V gives CDR1 SGHRS, CDR2 YFSETQ. The CDR3 has 16 residues. CDR3 sequence: CASSLAGTGGYNEQFF. The DNA of the CDR3 is TGCGCCAGCAGCTTGGCCGGGACAGGGGGCTACAATGAGCAGTTCTTC.

This clonotype was counted many times. V and J are TRBV5-6 and TRBJ1-1; no clear D. Trimming took off 3 bases at V and 7 bases at J, with 10 bases between the two ends. Per germline, CDR1 SGHDT and CDR2 YYEEEE. The CDR3 runs 12 residues. CDR3 in amino acids: CASSSGVVEAFF. The CDR3 region has the DNA TGTGCCAGCAGCTCTGGGGTGGTTGAAGCTTTCTTT.

This clonotype has at least ten counts. CDR3 coding DNA: TGTGCCAGTAGTCCCCGCCCGAACACTGAAGCTTTCTTT. This gives the protein CASSPRPNTEAFF. The V and J genes are TRBV19 and TRBJ1-1, with D hard to call. The CDR3 loop spans 13 amino acids. Trimming removed 5 bases at V and 1 base at J, with 8 bases between. CDR1 and CDR2 (germline): LNHDA, SQIVND (reference sequence). Complete variable domain (other parts from reference TRBV19 and TRBJ1-1): DGGITQSPKYLFRKEGQNVTLSCEQNLNHDAMYWYRQDPGQGLRLIYYSQIVNDFQKGDIAEGYSVSREKKESFPLTVTSAQKNPTAFYLCASSPRPNTEAFFGQGTRLTVV.

This chain uses TRBV5-4 with TRBJ2-1, with 7 bases fitting TRBD2. V was clipped by 7 bases and J by 4 bases; unmatched bases: 20. Germline CDR1 SGHNT, CDR2 YYREEE (reference sequence). This CDR3 contains 18 residues. DNA of the CDR3: TGTGCCAGCCACGCCAGCCGACCTAGCGGACAACCTTACAATGAGCAGTTCTTC. Translated, it gives CASHASRPSGQPYNEQFF. The whole variable domain, filled in from reference TRBV5-4 and TRBJ2-1, reads ETGVTQSPTHLIKTRGQQVTLRCSSQSGHNTVSWYQQALGQGPQFIFQYYREEENGRGNFPPRFSGLQFPNYSSELNVNALELDDSALYLCASHASRPSGQPYNEQFFGPGTRLTVL.

This clonotype has only a few counts. The chain carries TRBV7-9 and TRBJ1-1; 7 bases fit TRBD1. There are 16 residues in the CDR3. The V gene's germline CDR1 is SEHNR and CDR2 FQNEAQ (reference sequence). Trimming removed 4 bases from V and 1 base from J; junction bases left unmatched: 9. CDR3 in amino acids: CASSSRQGWRNTEAFF. The DNA of the CDR3 is TGTGCCAGCAGCTCTCGACAGGGCTGGAGGAACACTGAAGCTTTCTTT.

The chain is built from TRBV7-9 and TRBJ1-1; D ambiguous. The CDR3 length is 13 residues. Per the germline V gene, CDR1 is SEHNR and CDR2 is FQNEAQ (reference sequence). V was pared by 5 bases and J by 1 base, with 8 bases between. CDR3 DNA: TGTGCCAGCAGCCCAGCCCCGAACACTGAAGCTTTCTTT. This codes for CASSPAPNTEAFF.

This clonotype was picked up many times. This sequence joins TRBV12-3 or TRBV12-4 and TRBJ1-5; D is uncertain. V was shortened by 3 bases and J by 5 bases, with 14 bases between the two germline ends. CDR3 length: 15 amino acids. The CDR3 loop reads CASSFSANGDQPQHF. The DNA for the CDR3 is TGTGCCAGCAGTTTCAGCGCGAACGGCGATCAGCCCCAGCATTTT.

This clonotype has more than one count but fewer than ten. The chain joins TRBV29-1 to TRBJ1-2, with TRBD1 identical over 8 bases. Trimming at V came to 6 bases and at J to 1 base, leaving 10 bases not matched to a gene. This CDR3 has 15 amino acids. CDR1 is SQVTM, CDR2 ANQGSEA, per germline. The CDR3 coding sequence is TGCAGCGTGGATAAGGACAGGGAGATTAACTATGGCTACACCTTC. Amino acid sequence: CSVDKDREINYGYTF.

This chain connects TRBV11-2 to TRBJ1-6, with 7 bases matching TRBD1. With V trimmed by 5 bases and J by 7 bases, 11 bases remained unmatched. This CDR3 has 16 residues. Germline V lookup: CDR1 SGHAT, CDR2 FQNNGV. The CDR3 DNA sequence: TGTGCCAGCAGCCCGTCTTGGGACAGCTTGAATTCACCCCTCCACTTT. It specifies CASSPSWDSLNSPLHF. Filled out from reference TRBV11-2 and TRBJ1-6, the complete variable domain reads EAGVAQSPRYKIIEKRQSVAFWCNPISGHATLYWYQQILGQGPKLLIQFQNNGVVDDSQLPKDRFSAERLKGVDSTLKIQPAKLEDSAVYLCASSPSWDSLNSPLHFGNGTRLTVT.

The J gene is TRBJ2-2, the V gene TRBV5-4, with 7 bases identical to TRBD2. The germline V gene encodes CDR1 SGHNT and CDR2 YYREEE (reference sequence). This CDR3 region has 16 residues. V gave up 1 base and J gave up 3 bases; unmatched junction bases: 6. The DNA for the CDR3 is TGTGCCAGCAGCTTGAAGCGGGAAAGGTACACCGGGGAGCTGTTTTTT. This gives the protein CASSLKRERYTGELFF. The whole variable domain, filled in from reference TRBV5-4 and TRBJ2-2, reads ETGVTQSPTHLIKTRGQQVTLRCSSQSGHNTVSWYQQALGQGPQFIFQYYREEENGRGNFPPRFSGLQFPNYSSELNVNALELDDSALYLCASSLKRERYTGELFFGEGSRLTVL.

This clonotype was seen a handful of times. V is TRBV2 and J is TRBJ1-6; 9 positions match TRBD1. The CDR3 is made up of 14 amino acids. Trimming at V came to 7 bases and at J to 7 bases, leaving 5 bases not matched to a gene. Germline V CDR1 and CDR2: SNHLY, FYNNEI. CDR3 region: CASILGTGNSPLHF. For the CDR3, the DNA is TGTGCCAGCATACTCGGGACAGGGAATTCACCCCTCCACTTT.

At least ten counts were recorded for this clonotype. The rearrangement uses TRBV7-6 and TRBJ2-1; 11 bases line up with TRBD2. Losses at the gene ends were 6 bases for V and 5 bases for J; bases not matched to a gene: 9. Germline values: CDR1 SGHVS, CDR2 FNYEAQ. This CDR3 region has 16 residues. In DNA, the CDR3 is TGTGCCAGCAGTCATAGCGGGAGGGAGACCAACAATGAGCAGTTCTTC. This gives the protein CASSHSGRETNNEQFF. Combining the CDR3 with reference TRBV7-6 and TRBJ2-1 gives the whole variable domain GAGVSQSPRYKVTKRGQDVALRCDPISGHVSLYWYRQALGQGPEFLTYFNYEAQQDKSGLPNDRFSAERPEGSISTLTIQRTEQRDSAMYRCASSHSGRETNNEQFFGPGTRLTVL.

This clonotype has at least ten counts. The rearrangement links TRBV10-3 to TRBJ2-2; D not resolved. V dropped 8 bases and J dropped 2 bases, with 15 bases sitting between them. This CDR3 is built from 15 residues. Germline assignment: CDR1 ENHRY and CDR2 SYGVKD. This CDR3 is CAIRRQIRNTGELFF. CDR3 bases: TGTGCCATCCGTCGGCAGATTCGAAACACCGGGGAGCTGTTTTTT.

This clonotype has more than one count but fewer than ten. V and J are TRBV10-3 and TRBJ2-5; possibly TRBD1 for D (6 bases). Per the germline V gene, CDR1 is ENHRY and CDR2 is SYGVKD. This CDR3 is built from 18 residues. Trimming pared 3 bases from V and 7 bases from J, leaving 27 bases between. The CDR3, as DNA: TGTGCCATCAGTGACCCCAGTACCGGACAGCCGGCGCCAGGGACCCAGTACTTC. Translating gives CAISDPSTGQPAPGTQYF.

The V call is TRBV20-1, the J call TRBJ2-1; 10 nucleotides agree with TRBD2. In germline, CDR1 is DFQATT, CDR2 SNEGSKA (reference sequence). Germline trimming cut 6 bases from V and 0 bases from J; bases unmatched to any gene: 8. The CDR3 is made up of 16 amino acids. CDR3 DNA sequence: TGCAGTGCGGAGGGACTAGCGACAAACTCCTACAATGAGCAGTTCTTC. Translated, it gives CSAEGLATNSYNEQFF.

This clonotype was recorded at least ten times. The chain links TRBV12-5 to TRBJ2-1, with 9 bases lining up with TRBD2. The CDR3 loop spans 15 amino acids. J was trimmed by 2 bases and V by 5 bases; bases with no gene match: 4. The V gene's germline CDR1 is LGHNT and CDR2 FRNRAP. This chain's CDR3 is CASGQGGGAYNEQFF. The CDR3 nucleotides are TGTGCTAGTGGTCAAGGCGGGGGGGCCTACAATGAGCAGTTCTTC.

This clonotype was seen more than once but under ten times. The V and J genes are TRBV6-5 and TRBJ2-1; D unclear. The CDR3 contains 13 residues. Trimming took 2 bases from V and 10 from J, leaving 12 bases between them. Per the germline V gene, CDR1 is MNHEY and CDR2 is SVGAGI. In nucleotides, the CDR3 is TGTGCCAGCAGTTACGGACCAACCAGAGAGCAGTTCTTC. It codes for CASSYGPTREQFF.

This clonotype was counted only a few times. This could be a read error, since a much larger clone is one nucleotide away. The chain combines TRBV10-3 with TRBJ1-1; possible D gene TRBD1, 6 bases. CDR1 is ENHRY, CDR2 SYGVKD, per germline. The CDR3 extends over 14 amino acids. As DNA, the CDR3 is TGTGTCATCAGCACAGGGAAGGGGAACACTGAAGCTTTCTTT. This translates into CVISTGKGNTEAFF.

This clonotype was detected many times. The V and J genes are TRBV6-1 and TRBJ2-1, with 10 bases matching TRBD2. The V segment lost 4 bases and the J segment 5 bases; nucleotides outside the gene matches: 5. The germline V gene encodes CDR1 MNHNS and CDR2 SASEGT. This CDR3 region has 15 residues. The chain's CDR3 is CASSARTSGHNEQFF. In nucleotides, the CDR3 is TGTGCCAGCAGTGCCCGGACTAGCGGCCACAATGAGCAGTTCTTC.

This clonotype has only a few counts. The chain is built from TRBV4-1 and TRBJ2-2; D may be TRBD2 (6 bases). Trimming cost V 1 base and J 7 bases, with 16 bases left between them. This CDR3 is 16 amino acids long. The germline gives CDR1 MGHRA, CDR2 YSYEKL. CDR3 protein: CASSQGRGGRSGELFF. The CDR3, as DNA: TGCGCCAGCAGCCAAGGACGAGGAGGGCGGAGCGGGGAGCTGTTTTTT.

This clonotype was seen a few times. The V gene is TRBV20-1, the J gene TRBJ2-3, with 9 bases aligning to TRBD2. Germline V gene sequence: CDR1 DFQATT, CDR2 SNEGSKA (reference sequence). Unmatched junction bases numbered 7, after V lost 0 bases and J lost 0 bases. CDR3 length: 17 residues. For the CDR3, the DNA is TGCAGTGCTAGAGACAGGGGACTAGCCCCTAGCACAGATACGCAGTATTTT. Its protein is CSARDRGLAPSTDTQYF.

The genes are TRBV2 and TRBJ2-1, with D unresolved. Germline V CDR1 and CDR2: SNHLY, FYNNEI. CDR3 length equals 12 residues. Trimming took 1 base from V and 10 from J, leaving 8 bases between them. This chain's CDR3 is CASSEGLEEQFF. The CDR3 DNA reads TGTGCCAGCAGTGAAGGGTTAGAAGAGCAGTTCTTC. The whole variable domain, remainder taken from reference TRBV2 and TRBJ2-1, is EPEVTQTPSHQVTQMGQEVILRCVPISNHLYFYWYRQILGQKVEFLVSFYNNEISEKSEIFDDQFSVERPDGSNFTLKIRSTKLEDSAMYFCASSEGLEEQFFGPGTRLTVL.

This clonotype has only a few counts. This sequence joins TRBV19 and TRBJ1-1; 7 bases line up with TRBD1. Germline V gene lookup returns CDR1 LNHDA and CDR2 SQIVND (reference sequence). This CDR3 has 15 residues. The V segment lost 7 bases and the J segment 5 bases; nucleotides outside the gene matches: 13. CDR3 loop: CASTLKGASGTEAFF. CDR3 DNA: TGTGCCAGTACCTTAAAGGGGGCCTCGGGGACTGAAGCTTTCTTT.

This clonotype appeared many times. V gene TRBV4-1 combines with J gene TRBJ2-1; the D is unclear. This CDR3 spans 12 amino acids. V was clipped by 5 bases and J by 7 bases, with 9 bases between them. The germline V gene encodes CDR1 MGHRA and CDR2 YSYEKL. The chain's CDR3 is CASSVKGNEQFF. Written as DNA, the CDR3 is TGCGCCAGCAGCGTAAAGGGAAATGAGCAGTTCTTC.

In its sample, this clonotype was seen many times. This chain joins TRBV6-5 and TRBJ2-3; TRBD2 agrees at 9 bases. The CDR3 consists of 14 residues. Germline V gene lookup returns CDR1 MNHEY and CDR2 SVGAGI. Trimming removed 8 bases from V and 1 base from J; junction bases left unmatched: 4. CDR3 amino acids: CASVAGGGTDTQYF. The CDR3 nucleotides read TGTGCCAGCGTCGCGGGAGGGGGCACAGATACGCAGTATTTT.